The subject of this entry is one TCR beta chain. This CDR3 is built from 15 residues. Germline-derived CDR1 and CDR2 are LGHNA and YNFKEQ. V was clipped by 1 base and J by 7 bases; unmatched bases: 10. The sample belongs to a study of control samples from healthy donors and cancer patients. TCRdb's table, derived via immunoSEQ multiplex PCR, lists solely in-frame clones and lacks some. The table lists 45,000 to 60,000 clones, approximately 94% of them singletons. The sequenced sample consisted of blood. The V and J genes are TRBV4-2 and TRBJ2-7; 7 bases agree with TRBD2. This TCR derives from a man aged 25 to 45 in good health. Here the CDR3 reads CASSQVTSEVREQYF. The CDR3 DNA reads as TGTGCCAGCAGCCAAGTTACTAGCGAGGTACGGGAGCAGTACTTC.